There are a few counts of the clone carrying this TCR beta chain. The sample comes from a study of identical twins. TCRdb re-called the 5' RACE reads with MiXCR, one entry per CDR3 protein. Seen here are hundreds of thousands of distinct CDR3 sequences, 18% observed once, and the top ten hold about an eighth. The CDR3 is made up of 14 amino acids. The V end was cut by 7 bases, the J end by 1 base, with 11 bases between. Germline V CDR1 and CDR2: SGHRS, YFSETQ. The same specimen was also included in a second study, on T cells expressing NK-cell markers.

The receptor was isolated from a woman aged 18-29 years in good health. Sequenced input: PBMCs. The genes are TRBV5-1 and TRBJ2-2; possible D gene TRBD2, 5 bases. Here the CDR3 reads CASSGLMNTGELFF. The CDR3 nucleotides are TGCGCCAGCTCAGGACTGATGAACACCGGGGAGCTGTTTTTT.